This T cell receptor beta chain was identified in a study of blood T cell repertoires in COVID-19. On the study more broadly: Samples of COVID-19 (acute and convalescent) were obtained from the United States, Italy and Spain. Nucleic acid was either cDNA or gDNA, and it came from T cells, B-cell-depleted T cells, or PBMCs.

With 2 bases clipped from V and 4 bases from J, the junction kept 6 bases outside the gene matches. Germline values: CDR1 SGHTA, CDR2 FQGTGA. This CDR3 has 15 residues. Authors' data handling: Amplified reference gene primers provided the basis for estimating nucleated cell counts. Method: immunoSEQ multiplex PCR; TCRdb's copy keeps in-frame clones and lacks some. V and J calls and clone size are as listed in that table; D and trimming were resolved from the DNA. Here the sample spans 78,000 or so clones, approximately 82% being singletons. This chain joins TRBV7-3 and TRBJ2-7; TRBD1 matches at 9 bases. Sequencing used peripheral blood. The TCR comes from a human donor in a cohort sampled during active COVID-19. The CDR3 sequence: CASSLDGQGRYEQYF. DNA of the CDR3: TGTGCCAGCAGCTTAGATGGACAGGGGAGGTACGAGCAGTACTTC.